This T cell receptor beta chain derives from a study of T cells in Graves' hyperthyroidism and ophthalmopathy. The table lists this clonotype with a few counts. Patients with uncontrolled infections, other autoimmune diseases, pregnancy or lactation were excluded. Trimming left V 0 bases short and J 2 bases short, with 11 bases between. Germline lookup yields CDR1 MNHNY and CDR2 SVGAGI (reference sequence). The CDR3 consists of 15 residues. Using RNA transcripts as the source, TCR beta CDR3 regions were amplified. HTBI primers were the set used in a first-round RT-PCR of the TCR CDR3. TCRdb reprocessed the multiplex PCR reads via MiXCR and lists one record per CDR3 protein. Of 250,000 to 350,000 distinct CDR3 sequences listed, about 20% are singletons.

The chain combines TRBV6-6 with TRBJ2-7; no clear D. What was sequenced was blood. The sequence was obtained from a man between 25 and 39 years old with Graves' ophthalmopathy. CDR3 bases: TGTGCCAGCAGTTACTCAGCAGATGTAACCTACGAGCAGTACTTC. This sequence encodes CASSYSADVTYEQYF.